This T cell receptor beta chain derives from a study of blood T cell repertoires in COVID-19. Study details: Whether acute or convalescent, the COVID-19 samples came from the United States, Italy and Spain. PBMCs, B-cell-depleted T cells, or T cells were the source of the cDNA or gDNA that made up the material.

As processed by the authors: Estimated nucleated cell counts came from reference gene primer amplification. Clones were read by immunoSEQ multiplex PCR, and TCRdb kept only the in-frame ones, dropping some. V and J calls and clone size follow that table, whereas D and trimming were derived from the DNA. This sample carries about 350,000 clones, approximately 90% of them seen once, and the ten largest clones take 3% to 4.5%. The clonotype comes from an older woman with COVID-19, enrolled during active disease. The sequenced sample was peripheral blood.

DNA of the CDR3: TGTGCCAGCTCTCCCCATACAGGGGTTATCGATGAGCAGTTCTTC. Amino acids: CASSPHTGVIDEQFF. The rearrangement links TRBV9 to TRBJ2-1; 7 nucleotides align to TRBD1. Germline V CDR1 and CDR2: SGDLS, YYNGEE. J gave up 8 bases and V 7 bases, and 15 bases lay outside the gene matches. CDR3 length: 15 residues.